The clone carrying this T cell receptor beta chain was found a few times. The data were taken from a study of OX40 agonist ivuxolimab in advanced cancers. On the study more broadly: Those treated in dose escalation had hepatocellular carcinoma, melanoma, renal cell cancer or head and neck cancer.

TCRdb keeps only in-frame clones here, not all; method: immunoSEQ multiplex PCR. This sample has over 80,000 clones; roughly 85% occur once, and the top ten carry 0.75% to 0.85%. With 0 bases clipped from V and 10 bases from J, the junction kept 11 bases outside the gene matches. CDR1 and CDR2 from the germline V gene are LNHNV and YYDKDF (reference sequence). The CDR3 is made up of 17 amino acids. The gene calls are TRBV15 and TRBJ2-1; 11 bases align to TRBD2. This sample comprised CD4+ or CD8+ T cells sorted from blood, obtained in a trial of the OX40 agonist ivuxolimab. The sequence derives from an adult with an advanced solid tumor such as melanoma, head and neck, liver or kidney cancer. CDR3 sequence reads: CATSRDVSLAGAREQFF. CDR3 in DNA: TGTGCCACCAGCAGAGATGTCTCACTAGCGGGGGCCAGGGAGCAGTTCTTC.